One and the same sample provided the 8 T cell receptor beta chains below, sequenced in a study of blood T cell repertoires in COVID-19. Method: immunoSEQ multiplex PCR; TCRdb's copy keeps in-frame clones and lacks some. The top ten hold around a tenth of the sample, which has 65,000 to 70,000 clones, 81% seen once. Input material: peripheral blood. Receptor source: a human donor in a cohort sampled during active COVID-19.

The V and J genes are TRBV5-6 and TRBJ1-5; 8 nucleotides agree with TRBD1. The CDR3 is made up of 14 amino acids. The V and J ends lost 2 bases and 8 bases, in that order; junction bases with no gene match: 6. CDR1 SGHDT and CDR2 YYEEEE come from the germline V gene. CDR3 protein: CASSLQGGLEPQHF. The DNA of the CDR3 is TGTGCCAGCAGCTTACAGGGGGGGTTGGAGCCCCAGCATTTT.

V and J are TRBV4-1 and TRBJ2-2, with a possible D match to TRBD1 (5 bases). The germline CDR1 and CDR2 sequences are MGHRA and YSYEKL. This CDR3 spans 17 amino acids. V shed 0 bases and J shed 4 bases, with 15 bases lying between them. The CDR3 DNA follows: TGCGCCAGCAGCCAAGACAGGTACCAGGGCGGCACCGGGGAGCTGTTTTTT. Its translation: CASSQDRYQGGTGELFF.

The V call is TRBV20-1, the J call TRBJ1-2; 7 bases line up with TRBD1. The germline CDR1 and CDR2 sequences are DFQATT and SNEGSKA (reference sequence). This CDR3 contains 10 residues. V dropped 4 bases and J dropped 8; count of bases not matched to a gene: 1. Here the CDR3 DNA reads TGCAGTGCTACAGGGGGAGGCTACACCTTC. It encodes CSATGGGYTF.

V gene TRBV28 combines with J gene TRBJ1-2, with no clear D. The ends were cut back, 8 bases at V and 4 bases at J, with 11 bases in the middle. This CDR3 has 12 residues. Per the germline V gene, CDR1 is MDHEN and CDR2 is SYDVKM. The CDR3 loop reads CASGRLGYGYTF. The CDR3 DNA sequence: TGTGCCAGCGGGAGATTAGGCTATGGCTACACCTTC.

V gene TRBV19 combines with J gene TRBJ1-1; the match to TRBD1 covers 7 bases. CDR1 LNHDA and CDR2 SQIVND come from the germline V gene (reference sequence). The CDR3 spans 14 residues. Losses at the gene ends were 5 bases for V and 7 bases for J; bases not matched to a gene: 10. DNA for the CDR3: TGTGCCAGTAGTCGACAGGGTTGGATGGTTGAAGCTTTCTTT. This encodes CASSRQGWMVEAFF.

The chain has TRBV6-6 and TRBJ2-7, with D possibly being TRBD1 (7 bases). Trimming cost V 0 bases and J 7 bases, with 19 bases left between them. This CDR3 has 16 residues. Germline assignment: CDR1 MNHNY and CDR2 SVGAGI (reference sequence). The DNA of the CDR3 is TGTGCCAGCAGTTACTCGATCGACAGGGACTTGCGAGAGCAGTACTTC. The encoded protein is CASSYSIDRDLREQYF.

V is TRBV19 and J is TRBJ1-1; D is ambiguous. Trimming pared 3 bases from V and 5 bases from J, leaving 13 bases between. There are 14 residues in the CDR3. Germline V gene lookup returns CDR1 LNHDA and CDR2 SQIVND (reference sequence). The CDR3 coding sequence is TGTGCCAGTAGTATTTATGCCACGAGGACTGAAGCTTTCTTT. The encoded protein is CASSIYATRTEAFF.

This clone was counted once. The chain links TRBV19 to TRBJ1-2; no firm D call. Germline CDR1 is LNHDA and CDR2 is SQIVND (reference sequence). This CDR3 is built from 13 residues. V was shortened by 7 bases and J by 2 bases, with 11 bases between the two germline ends. The CDR3 DNA reads TGTGCCAGTAAAAAGGAGGCCAACTATGGCTACACCTTC. This translates into CASKKEANYGYTF.